These 29 T cell receptor beta chains were sequenced from one sample in a study of Graves' ophthalmopathy and Graves' hyperthyroidism. TCR beta CDR3 amplification used RNA transcripts. The authors performed first-round RT-PCR with HTBI primers and then a second-round multiplex PCR. TCRdb recomputed calls from the multiplex PCR reads with MiXCR, one row per CDR3 protein. The top ten clones hold approximately 9% of a sample with 170,000 or so distinct CDR3 sequences, under 45% of them seen once. The source material was peripheral blood. The receptors originated from a man aged 25 to 40 with Graves' ophthalmopathy.

V is TRBV12-3 or TRBV12-4 and J is TRBJ1-1, with TRBD1 identical over 9 bases. CDR3 length equals 14 residues. V lost 9 bases and J lost 2; bases outside the gene matches: 7. CDR3 sequence reads: CASAEGQGNTEAFF. The CDR3 nucleotides read TGTGCCAGTGCCGAGGGACAGGGTAACACTGAAGCTTTCTTT.

The sample holds a few counts of this clonotype. The chain employs TRBV28 and TRBJ1-5, with unresolved D. Germline CDR1 MDHEN, CDR2 SYDVKM. This CDR3 comprises 15 residues. Trimming cost V 4 bases and J 0 bases, with 10 bases left between them. CDR3: CASSWNLHSNQPQHF. CDR3 DNA: TGTGCCAGCAGTTGGAATTTACATAGCAATCAGCCCCAGCATTTT.

This clonotype was recorded many times. The V gene is TRBV6-2 or TRBV6-3, the J gene TRBJ1-2, with D tentatively TRBD1 (5 bases). The CDR3 contains 15 residues. Trimming removed 3 bases at V and 3 bases at J, with 14 bases between. The germline gives CDR1 MNHEY, CDR2 SVGEGT. CDR3 amino acids: CASSYPAGDHYGYTF. CDR3 coding DNA: TGTGCCAGCAGTTATCCCGCGGGGGACCACTATGGCTACACCTTC.

This clonotype was picked up many times. The gene calls are TRBV6-5 and TRBJ2-7; no clear D gene. Germline assignment: CDR1 MNHEY and CDR2 SVGAGI. V lost 2 bases and J lost 2, with 13 bases in between. This CDR3 has 15 amino acids. The CDR3 DNA is TGTGCCAGCAGTTACGAGTTGTCTGGGCCCTACGAGCAGTACTTC. Translated: CASSYELSGPYEQYF.

J is TRBJ1-1 and V is TRBV18; 8 positions match TRBD1. Per the germline V gene, CDR1 is KGHSH and CDR2 is LQKENI. The J segment lost 1 base and the V segment lost 1 base, leaving 8 bases of the junction unmatched. The CDR3 spans 17 residues. The CDR3 bases are TGTGCCAGCTCACCACGGCAGGGGGCGGCCCAGAACACTGAAGCTTTCTTT. It is translated as CASSPRQGAAQNTEAFF.

This clonotype has at least ten counts. V gene TRBV19 combines with J gene TRBJ1-2; 7 bases fit TRBD1. The germline gives CDR1 LNHDA, CDR2 SQIVND (reference sequence). J gave up 0 bases and V 5 bases, and 9 bases lay outside the gene matches. The CDR3 length is 16 residues. CDR3 sequence: CASSLVPGGSNYGYTF. CDR3 in DNA: TGTGCCAGTAGTTTGGTGCCAGGGGGGTCTAACTATGGCTACACCTTC. Looking up the rest from reference TRBV19 and TRBJ1-2 gives the full variable domain: DGGITQSPKYLFRKEGQNVTLSCEQNLNHDAMYWYRQDPGQGLRLIYYSQIVNDFQKGDIAEGYSVSREKKESFPLTVTSAQKNPTAFYLCASSLVPGGSNYGYTFGSGTRLTVV.

This clonotype was seen many times. This chain links TRBV6-5 with TRBJ2-2; no clear D gene. CDR3 length: 12 residues. The V end was cut by 2 bases, the J end by 3 bases, with 1 base between. The germline gives CDR1 MNHEY, CDR2 SVGAGI. The CDR3 bases are TGTGCCAGCAGTTACCACACCGGGGAGCTGTTTTTT. This gives the protein CASSYHTGELFF.

This clonotype was counted a few times. This chain uses TRBV6-2 or TRBV6-3 with TRBJ1-1, with D possibly matching TRBD1 (6 bases). The CDR3 consists of 13 residues. Looked up from germline, CDR1 is MNHEY and CDR2 is SVGEGT. Trimming removed 7 bases from V and 6 bases from J, with 15 bases in between. CDR3 nucleotides: TGTGCCAGCATTCGGACGGGGGGCGCTGAAGCTTTCTTT. This translates into CASIRTGGAEAFF.

V and J are TRBV6-4 and TRBJ1-1; D perhaps matches TRBD1 (5 bases). This CDR3 has 16 residues. Trimming left V 3 bases short and J 4 bases short, with 18 bases between. Germline V gene lookup returns CDR1 MRHNA and CDR2 SNTAGT. The CDR3 reads CASSDSEQVRSTEAFF. The CDR3 nucleotides read TGTGCCAGCAGTGATTCGGAACAGGTTCGGAGCACTGAAGCTTTCTTT.

This clonotype was picked up many times. The CDR3 sequence is CASSFRGTGETQYF. CDR3 DNA sequence: TGTGCCAGCAGCTTTCGGGGGACGGGAGAGACCCAGTACTTC. The rearrangement uses TRBV7-2 and TRBJ2-5; D may be TRBD2 (6 bases). V was clipped by 3 bases and J by 4 bases, with 12 bases between them. Per the germline V gene, CDR1 is SGHTA and CDR2 is FQGNSA. CDR3 length: 14 residues.

This clonotype was counted ten times or more. The rearrangement joins TRBV4-2 to TRBJ2-7; tentative D call: TRBD2 (6 bases). Between the trimmed V and J ends, which lost 0 bases and 2 bases, there was a span of 14 bases. This CDR3 has 16 residues. Germline CDR1 is LGHNA and CDR2 is YNFKEQ. CDR3 coding DNA: TGTGCCAGCAGCCAAGAGGAGGGCGTAGGGGCCTACGAGCAGTACTTC. Translating gives CASSQEEGVGAYEQYF.

The chain is built from TRBV28 and TRBJ2-5; D unclear. Deletions cut 7 bases from V and 1 base from J, with 25 bases between. Germline CDR1 is MDHEN and CDR2 is SYDVKM. The CDR3 runs to 18 residues. CDR3 sequence: CASTLLGTGRASQETQYF. CDR3 nucleotide sequence: TGTGCCAGCACCCTCCTGGGAACGGGTCGGGCTAGCCAAGAGACCCAGTACTTC.

The chain has TRBV6-1 and TRBJ1-2; D is perhaps TRBD1 (6 bases). V was pared by 6 bases and J by 0 bases, with 8 bases between. CDR3 size: 13 residues. CDR1 is MNHNS, CDR2 SASEGT, per germline. The CDR3 spells CASRDSPNYGYTF. The CDR3 DNA sequence: TGTGCCAGCAGGGACAGCCCTAACTATGGCTACACCTTC.

There are many counts of this clonotype. This chain links TRBV2 with TRBJ1-6; D is undetermined. The CDR3 runs to 16 residues. Per germline, CDR1 SNHLY and CDR2 FYNNEI. Trimming took 1 base from V and 4 from J, leaving 11 bases between them. The CDR3 nucleotides read TGTGCCAGCAGTGAAGGAGACGGGCTGTATAATTCACCCCTCCACTTT. This encodes CASSEGDGLYNSPLHF.

This clonotype showed up many times. The chain is built from TRBV6-2 or TRBV6-3 and TRBJ2-7; no clear D. Germline lookup yields CDR1 MNHEY and CDR2 SVGEGT. Trimming cost V 2 bases and J 0 bases, with 8 bases left between them. The CDR3 is 14 amino acids. This chain's CDR3 is CASSYRSDSYEQYF. CDR3 nucleotides: TGTGCCAGCAGTTACCGGTCAGACTCCTACGAGCAGTACTTC.

The chain couples TRBV14 to TRBJ2-7; 7 nucleotides match TRBD2. The ends lost 3 bases at V and 4 bases at J; junction bases unmatched: 9. Germline V gene lookup returns CDR1 SGHDN and CDR2 FVKESK. The CDR3 has 15 amino acids. The CDR3 loop is CASSHGRRLGYEQYF. CDR3 DNA: TGTGCCAGCAGCCACGGGAGGAGGCTGGGGTACGAGCAGTACTTC.

The chain uses TRBV19 and TRBJ2-2; D not resolved. The CDR3 is made up of 13 amino acids. Germline V lookup: CDR1 LNHDA, CDR2 SQIVND (reference sequence). V lost 4 bases, J lost 5 bases, and 8 bases lay in between. The CDR3 region is CASSTVVTGELFF. The CDR3 DNA is TGTGCCAGTAGTACGGTTGTAACCGGGGAGCTGTTTTTT.

In this sample, this clonotype turned up many times. The CDR3 DNA sequence: TGTGCCAGCAGCTCAAGGCACGGAGCTTTCTTT. Its translation is CASSSRHGAFF. This sequence joins TRBV7-2 and TRBJ1-1; D not certain. This CDR3 is 11 amino acids long. The germline V and J ends were trimmed by 4 bases and 10 bases, with 10 bases remaining between them. Germline assignment: CDR1 SGHTA and CDR2 FQGNSA.

In this sample, this clonotype turned up many times. The V and J genes are TRBV5-1 and TRBJ1-6; TRBD1 matches 10 bases. Germline trimming cut 4 bases from V and 6 bases from J; bases unmatched to any gene: 4. CDR1 and CDR2 from the germline V gene are SGHRS and YFSETQ. CDR3 length: 15 amino acids. The CDR3 here is CASSPRDRGNSPLHF. The CDR3 nucleotides are TGCGCCAGCAGCCCCCGGGACAGGGGTAATTCACCCCTCCACTTT.

The chain carries TRBV13 and TRBJ2-7; a possible D gene is TRBD1 (6 bases). The germline V and J ends were trimmed by 8 bases and 2 bases, with 16 bases remaining between them. Germline values: CDR1 PRHDT, CDR2 FYEKMQ (reference sequence). The CDR3 has 14 residues. DNA of the CDR3: TGTGCCAGCGGACCCCAGGGGCTACCCTACGAGCAGTACTTC. Its protein is CASGPQGLPYEQYF.

This clonotype came up many times. V usage is TRBV19 and J usage is TRBJ1-1, with D perhaps matching TRBD1 (6 bases). Trimming cost V 5 bases and J 11 bases, with 15 bases left between them. Per germline, CDR1 LNHDA and CDR2 SQIVND (reference sequence). The length of the CDR3 is 12 residues. The CDR3 spells CASSLGQLRAFF. The CDR3 DNA reads TGTGCCAGTAGTTTAGGACAGCTACGGGCTTTCTTT.

V and J are TRBV7-2 and TRBJ2-7; TRBD2 matches at 7 bases. Germline V gives CDR1 SGHTA, CDR2 FQGNSA. The CDR3 is made up of 14 amino acids. V trimming: 3 bases; J trimming: 4 bases; junction bases outside the gene matches: 6. CDR3 DNA: TGTGCCAGCAGCTTCGCTAGCGGAAAATACGAGCAGTACTTC. It yields the protein CASSFASGKYEQYF. Using reference TRBV7-2 and TRBJ2-7 for the parts outside the CDR3, the full variable domain is GAGVSQSPSNKVTEKGKDVELRCDPISGHTALYWYRQSLGQGLEFLIYFQGNSAPDKSGLPSDRFSAERTGGSVSTLTIQRTQQEDSAVYLCASSFASGKYEQYFGPGTRLTVT.

This chain joins TRBV28 and TRBJ1-6; no reliable D call. The CDR3 has 12 amino acids. V was trimmed by 7 bases and J by 7 bases, leaving 8 bases between them. Germline-derived CDR1 and CDR2 are MDHEN and SYDVKM. CDR3 loop: CASTKQNSPLHF. CDR3 in DNA: TGTGCCAGCACCAAACAAAATTCACCCCTCCACTTT. Complete variable domain (other parts from reference TRBV28 and TRBJ1-6): DVKVTQSSRYLVKRTGEKVFLECVQDMDHENMFWYRQDPGLGLRLIYFSYDVKMKEKGDIPEGYSVSREKKERFSLILESASTNQTSMYLCASTKQNSPLHFGNGTRLTVT.

Many counts were recorded for this clonotype. The chain joins TRBV12-3 or TRBV12-4 to TRBJ1-2; 7 positions agree with TRBD1. The V gene end was trimmed by 5 bases and the J gene end by 0 bases; junction bases not matched to a gene: 3. CDR3 length: 14 residues. CDR3 residues: CASSRQGPNYGYTF. CDR3 in DNA: TGTGCCAGCAGTAGACAGGGCCCTAACTATGGCTACACCTTC.

This clonotype came up a few times. V and J are TRBV12-3 or TRBV12-4 and TRBJ1-6; D is undetermined. V lost 4 bases to trimming and J lost 7 bases, with 11 bases between them. The CDR3 has 14 amino acids. In DNA, the CDR3 is TGTGCCAGCAGTTACGATGGGCGGAATTCACCCCTCCACTTT. Its translation is CASSYDGRNSPLHF.

Only a few counts were recorded for this clonotype. The V call is TRBV20-1, the J call TRBJ2-5; unclear D gene. Trimming pared 5 bases from V and 2 bases from J, leaving 18 bases between. Germline CDR1 reads DFQATT; CDR2 reads SNEGSKA (reference sequence). The CDR3 spans 15 residues. The CDR3 coding sequence is TGCAGTGCTGACTTTTATGCGGAATCGCAAGAGACCCAGTACTTC. Protein product: CSADFYAESQETQYF.

Many counts were recorded for this clonotype. This chain links TRBV27 with TRBJ1-1; 7 positions agree with TRBD1. The CDR3 runs 15 residues. Unmatched junction bases numbered 11, after V lost 6 bases and J lost 4 bases. CDR1 is MNHEY and CDR2 is SMNVEV in the germline V gene (reference sequence). The CDR3 DNA is TGTGCCAGCAGACGCCAAGGGGGCGGCGTCACTGAAGCTTTCTTT. Protein product: CASRRQGGGVTEAFF.

This clonotype was seen at least ten times. This chain links TRBV25-1 with TRBJ1-1; D uncertain. Germline V gene lookup returns CDR1 MGHDK and CDR2 SYGVNS. Trimming pared 4 bases from V and 0 bases from J, leaving 12 bases between. This CDR3 spans 15 amino acids. CDR3 residues: CASSVAAFMNTEAFF. DNA of the CDR3: TGTGCCAGCAGTGTCGCGGCGTTCATGAACACTGAAGCTTTCTTT.

This clonotype was seen many times. The V gene is TRBV12-3 or TRBV12-4, the J gene TRBJ1-2; D unclear. The germline V and J ends were trimmed by 6 bases and 2 bases, with 13 bases remaining between them. CDR3 length: 14 residues. The CDR3 DNA is TGTGCCAGCAGCCACCTGATGGGAAACTATGGCTACACCTTC. This gives the protein CASSHLMGNYGYTF.